The clone carrying this TCR beta chain was observed a handful of times. Data came from immunoSEQ multiplex PCR; TCRdb stores just in-frame clones and leaves some out. The sample comprises 150,000 or so clones, about four fifths of which are singletons, and about 3.5% rests with the top ten. The V gene end was trimmed by 2 bases and the J gene end by 4 bases; junction bases not matched to a gene: 7. Germline V CDR1 and CDR2: MDHEN, SYDVKM. The CDR3 has 17 amino acids. This specimen comes from a study of blood T cell repertoires in COVID-19. The chain uses TRBV28 and TRBJ2-6; 8 bases align to TRBD1. This receptor was identified in a woman aged 45-65 years in a cohort exposed to, infected with or recovered from COVID-19 (not recorded which). The sample consisted of PBMCs or T cells enriched from blood (not recorded which). CDR3 nucleotides: TGTGCCAGCAGTTTAGCGCAGGGGGCGGAAGGGGCCAACGTCCTGACTTTC. It is translated as CASSLAQGAEGANVLTF. The variable domain in full, with the rest retrieved from reference TRBV28 and TRBJ2-6, is DVKVTQSSRYLVKRTGEKVFLECVQDMDHENMFWYRQDPGLGLRLIYFSYDVKMKEKGDIPEGYSVSREKKERFSLILESASTNQTSMYLCASSLAQGAEGANVLTFGAGSRLTVL.